The clone carrying this TCR beta chain was detected ten times or more. The antigen is undetermined. The TCRbeta library was prepared with unique molecular identifiers. MiXCR was run by TCRdb on the PCR reads, yielding one entry per CDR3 protein. There are roughly 200,000 distinct CDR3 sequences in the sample; about 7% occur only once, and less than 7% lies in the top ten. The sample originates from a study of T-cell reconstitution after alpha-beta-depleted transplantation in children. The CDR3 extends over 15 amino acids. Trimming took off 1 base at V and 5 bases at J, with 12 bases between the two ends. In germline, CDR1 is SGHVS, CDR2 FNYEAQ. General study results and limits: Some patients showed high day-60 TCRbeta diversity, which derived from surviving recipient T cells and thymic progenitors. From newly produced T cells came most of the T-cell counts and diversity one year after transplant.

The specimen comprised PBMCs, sampled before TCRalphabeta/CD19-depleted stem cell transplant. The J gene is TRBJ1-5, the V gene TRBV7-6; possibly TRBD1 for D (6 bases). This receptor was obtained from a boy aged 2 to 10 with acute lymphoblastic leukemia, due to receive a stem cell transplant. As DNA, the CDR3 is TGTGCCAGCAGCTTAGAACAGGGAGCACATCAGCCCCAGCATTTT. Residues: CASSLEQGAHQPQHF.